A selection of T cell receptor beta chains follows, all from one sample in a study of blood T cell repertoires in COVID-19. Method: immunoSEQ multiplex PCR; TCRdb's copy keeps in-frame clones and lacks some. Here the sample spans roughly 390,000 clones, roughly 86% being singletons. The material sequenced was peripheral blood. The receptors were gathered from a woman in her 30s with COVID-19, enrolled during active disease. The CDR3 runs from the conserved cysteine through the conserved F or W. Each record gives: CDR3 length, V gene, J gene, D gene, clone size, CDR3 protein, CDR3 DNA. The D gene is left open where the match is weak. The size field is filled for only some rows; it gives once, few, many or a size class.

cdr3_length: 13; v_call: TRBV6-5; j_call: TRBJ1-2; d_call: TRBD1; clone_size: .; cdr3_aa: CASTSGQGYGYTF; cdr3_nt: TGTGCCAGCACCTCGGGACAGGGGTATGGCTACACCTTC
cdr3_length: 16; v_call: TRBV5-1; j_call: TRBJ2-1; d_call: TRBD2; clone_size: .; cdr3_aa: CASSPTAGPSYNEQFF; cdr3_nt: TGCGCCAGCAGCCCTACAGCGGGGCCCTCCTACAATGAGCAGTTCTTC
cdr3_length: 16; v_call: TRBV28; j_call: TRBJ2-7; d_call: .; clone_size: .; cdr3_aa: CASSLSVTGWSYEQYF; cdr3_nt: TGTGCCAGCAGTTTATCGGTGACAGGTTGGAGCTACGAGCAGTACTTC
cdr3_length: 13; v_call: TRBV6-5; j_call: TRBJ1-6; d_call: .; clone_size: .; cdr3_aa: CASGGTYNSPLHF; cdr3_nt: TGTGCCAGCGGAGGGACCTATAATTCACCCCTCCACTTT
cdr3_length: 15; v_call: TRBV30; j_call: TRBJ2-3; d_call: TRBD2; clone_size: .; cdr3_aa: CAWSKSGRGTDTQYF; cdr3_nt: TGTGCCTGGAGTAAGAGCGGGAGGGGCACAGATACGCAGTATTTT
cdr3_length: 16; v_call: TRBV19; j_call: TRBJ2-2; d_call: .; clone_size: .; cdr3_aa: CASSIIGTANTGELFF; cdr3_nt: TGTGCCAGTAGTATTATAGGAACAGCGAACACCGGGGAGCTGTTTTTT
cdr3_length: 15; v_call: TRBV6-4; j_call: TRBJ2-5; d_call: TRBD2; clone_size: once; cdr3_aa: CASSESGGGSETQYF; cdr3_nt: TGTGCCAGCAGTGAAAGCGGGGGTGGATCAGAGACCCAGTACTTC
cdr3_length: 15; v_call: TRBV11-2; j_call: TRBJ1-3; d_call: .; clone_size: few; cdr3_aa: CASSLGLSSGNTIYF; cdr3_nt: TGTGCCAGCAGCTTAGGCCTGAGCTCTGGAAACACCATATATTTT
cdr3_length: 15; v_call: TRBV6-5; j_call: TRBJ1-5; d_call: .; clone_size: .; cdr3_aa: CASKRGPNSNQPQHF; cdr3_nt: TGTGCCAGCAAGCGGGGGCCCAATAGCAATCAGCCCCAGCATTTT
cdr3_length: 15; v_call: TRBV6-2/TRBV6-3; j_call: TRBJ1-1; d_call: TRBD1; clone_size: .; cdr3_aa: CASSSRGRGATEAFF; cdr3_nt: TGTGCCAGCAGTTCCAGGGGGCGCGGGGCCACTGAAGCTTTCTTT
cdr3_length: 14; v_call: TRBV2; j_call: TRBJ2-1; d_call: .; clone_size: .; cdr3_aa: CASNERLTYNEQFF; cdr3_nt: TGTGCCAGCAACGAGCGTCTTACATACAATGAGCAGTTCTTC
cdr3_length: 14; v_call: TRBV30; j_call: TRBJ2-2; d_call: TRBD2; clone_size: .; cdr3_aa: CAWSVGGVGGELFF; cdr3_nt: TGTGCCTGGAGTGTGGGAGGGGTTGGCGGGGAGCTGTTTTTT
cdr3_length: 14; v_call: TRBV27; j_call: TRBJ1-4; d_call: TRBD1; clone_size: .; cdr3_aa: CASSLGTGGEKLFF; cdr3_nt: TGTGCCAGCAGTCTCGGGACAGGGGGAGAAAAACTGTTTTTT
cdr3_length: 16; v_call: TRBV15; j_call: TRBJ2-2; d_call: TRBD2; clone_size: .; cdr3_aa: CATSRDKAGGTGELFF; cdr3_nt: TGTGCCACCAGCAGAGATAAGGCGGGGGGGACCGGGGAGCTGTTTTTT
cdr3_length: 14; v_call: TRBV5-1; j_call: TRBJ2-7; d_call: TRBD2; clone_size: .; cdr3_aa: CASSETSGTYEQYF; cdr3_nt: TGCGCCAGCAGCGAGACTAGCGGAACCTACGAGCAGTACTTC
cdr3_length: 15; v_call: TRBV28; j_call: TRBJ2-2; d_call: .; clone_size: .; cdr3_aa: CASSFYTGSTGELFF; cdr3_nt: TGTGCCAGCAGTTTTTACACAGGGTCCACCGGGGAGCTGTTTTTT
cdr3_length: 13; v_call: TRBV19; j_call: TRBJ1-6; d_call: .; clone_size: .; cdr3_aa: CASSPRNYSPLHF; cdr3_nt: TGTGCCAGTAGTCCGCGGAATTATTCACCCCTCCACTTT
cdr3_length: 18; v_call: TRBV6-1; j_call: TRBJ2-7; d_call: .; clone_size: .; cdr3_aa: CASSESIPPPAGPYEQYF; cdr3_nt: TGTGCCAGCAGTGAAAGTATCCCCCCCCCGGCAGGCCCCTACGAGCAGTACTTC
cdr3_length: 13; v_call: TRBV18; j_call: TRBJ1-1; d_call: TRBD1; clone_size: few; cdr3_aa: CASSSGGGTEAFF; cdr3_nt: TGTGCCAGCTCTTCAGGGGGCGGCACTGAAGCTTTCTTT
cdr3_length: 15; v_call: TRBV6-4; j_call: TRBJ1-2; d_call: .; clone_size: .; cdr3_aa: CASSDSGGSNYGYTF; cdr3_nt: TGTGCCAGCAGTGACTCCGGCGGATCTAACTATGGCTACACCTTC
cdr3_length: 17; v_call: TRBV18; j_call: TRBJ2-1; d_call: TRBD1; clone_size: .; cdr3_aa: CASSPPAGGGHYNEQFF; cdr3_nt: TGTGCCAGCTCACCACCGGCAGGGGGTGGGCACTACAATGAGCAGTTCTTC
cdr3_length: 12; v_call: TRBV10-1; j_call: TRBJ1-1; d_call: .; clone_size: once; cdr3_aa: CASSEEGTEAFF; cdr3_nt: TGCGCCAGCAGTGAAGAGGGCACTGAAGCTTTCTTT
cdr3_length: 13; v_call: TRBV7-6; j_call: TRBJ1-5; d_call: .; clone_size: .; cdr3_aa: CASSLETWQPQHF; cdr3_nt: TGTGCCAGCAGCTTAGAAACTTGGCAGCCCCAGCATTTT
cdr3_length: 13; v_call: TRBV9; j_call: TRBJ2-7; d_call: .; clone_size: .; cdr3_aa: CASSALQGGEQYF; cdr3_nt: TGTGCCAGCAGCGCGTTACAGGGTGGCGAGCAGTACTTC
cdr3_length: 16; v_call: TRBV6-2/TRBV6-3; j_call: TRBJ1-5; d_call: .; clone_size: .; cdr3_aa: CASSSLRGRSGQPQHF; cdr3_nt: TGTGCCAGCAGTTCCCTCAGGGGAAGGTCCGGTCAGCCCCAGCATTTT
cdr3_length: 16; v_call: TRBV2; j_call: TRBJ2-3; d_call: TRBD2; clone_size: .; cdr3_aa: CASSELAGGGTDTQYF; cdr3_nt: TGTGCCAGCAGTGAACTAGCGGGAGGGGGCACAGATACGCAGTATTTT
cdr3_length: 14; v_call: TRBV6-5; j_call: TRBJ1-1; d_call: TRBD1; clone_size: .; cdr3_aa: CASSLDRVVGVAFF; cdr3_nt: TGTGCCAGCAGTCTGGACAGGGTGGTCGGGGTAGCTTTCTTT
cdr3_length: 14; v_call: TRBV10-2; j_call: TRBJ2-7; d_call: TRBD2; clone_size: .; cdr3_aa: CASRGTSGKSEQYF; cdr3_nt: TGCGCCAGCAGAGGGACTAGCGGGAAATCGGAGCAGTACTTC
cdr3_length: 14; v_call: TRBV7-9; j_call: TRBJ1-5; d_call: TRBD1; clone_size: few; cdr3_aa: CASSSGQGSQPQHF; cdr3_nt: TGTGCCAGCAGCTCGGGACAGGGGTCTCAGCCCCAGCATTTT
cdr3_length: 15; v_call: TRBV7-6; j_call: TRBJ1-1; d_call: .; clone_size: .; cdr3_aa: CASSAHRVYHTEAFF; cdr3_nt: TGTGCCAGCAGCGCCCACAGGGTTTATCACACTGAAGCTTTCTTT
cdr3_length: 16; v_call: TRBV28; j_call: TRBJ2-2; d_call: TRBD2; clone_size: .; cdr3_aa: CASSPLLAAILGELFF; cdr3_nt: TGTGCCAGCAGTCCATTACTAGCGGCCATTCTCGGGGAGCTGTTTTTT